The rows below give T cell receptor beta chains drawn from one sample of a study of T cells expressing NK-cell markers. From the 5' RACE reads, TCRdb lists one entry per CDR3 protein and no DNA. Recorded for this sample: 200,000 to 300,000 distinct CDR3 sequences. Sequencing was performed on blood T cells: a sorted CD56 or NKG2C T cell subset, CD4+ or CD8+ T cells, or bulk PBMC T cells (not recorded which). The receptors derive from a man aged 18 to 29 in good health. Each CDR3 is given with its conserved first and last residue.

v_gene	j_gene	CDR3aa
TRBV5-1	TRBJ2-3	CASSLLAEATDTQYF
TRBV9	TRBJ2-1	CASSGRSNNEQFF
TRBV20-1	TRBJ2-5	CSVNAGAGTQYF
TRBV6-2/TRBV6-3	TRBJ2-7	CASSNRWTEDEQYF
TRBV29-1	TRBJ2-3	CSVELVAQDTQYF
TRBV29-1	TRBJ2-2	CSVAGTASNTGELFF
TRBV7-6	TRBJ1-1	CASSPTGFTEAFF
TRBV6-5	TRBJ1-1	CASSYSGVWVGGENTEAFF
TRBV20-1	TRBJ2-3	CSARSNLNTDTQYF
TRBV11-2	TRBJ2-1	CASSPRVSGSNEQFF
TRBV12-3/TRBV12-4	TRBJ2-3	CASTISILAGSSDTQYF